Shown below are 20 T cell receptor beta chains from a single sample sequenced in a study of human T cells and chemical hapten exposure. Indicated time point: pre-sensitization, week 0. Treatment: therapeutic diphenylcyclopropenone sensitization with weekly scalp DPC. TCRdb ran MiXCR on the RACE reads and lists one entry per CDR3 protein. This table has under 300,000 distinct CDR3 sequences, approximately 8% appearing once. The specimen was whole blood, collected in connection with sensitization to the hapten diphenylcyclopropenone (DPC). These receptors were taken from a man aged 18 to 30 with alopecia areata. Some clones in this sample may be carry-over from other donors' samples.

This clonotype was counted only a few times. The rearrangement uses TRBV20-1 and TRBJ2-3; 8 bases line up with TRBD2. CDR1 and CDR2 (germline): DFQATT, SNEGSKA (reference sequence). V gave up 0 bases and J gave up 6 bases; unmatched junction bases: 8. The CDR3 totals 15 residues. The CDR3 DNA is TGCAGTGCTAGAGACGGAGCGGGGGTCTTCGATACGCAGTATTTT. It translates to CSARDGAGVFDTQYF.

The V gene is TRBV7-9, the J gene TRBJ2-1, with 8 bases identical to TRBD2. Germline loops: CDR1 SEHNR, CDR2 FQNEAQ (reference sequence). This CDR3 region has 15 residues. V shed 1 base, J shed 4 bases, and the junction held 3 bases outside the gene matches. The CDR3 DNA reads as TGTGCCAGCAGCTTAGTAGTAGCGGGGTACAATGAGCAGTTCTTC. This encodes CASSLVVAGYNEQFF.

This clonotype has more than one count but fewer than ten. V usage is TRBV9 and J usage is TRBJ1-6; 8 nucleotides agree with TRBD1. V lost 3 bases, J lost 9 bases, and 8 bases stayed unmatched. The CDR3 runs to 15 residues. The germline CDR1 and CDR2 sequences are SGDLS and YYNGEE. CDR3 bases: TGTGCCAGCAGCGGTGGGACAGGCTGGAGTTCACCCCTCCACTTT. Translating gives CASSGGTGWSSPLHF.

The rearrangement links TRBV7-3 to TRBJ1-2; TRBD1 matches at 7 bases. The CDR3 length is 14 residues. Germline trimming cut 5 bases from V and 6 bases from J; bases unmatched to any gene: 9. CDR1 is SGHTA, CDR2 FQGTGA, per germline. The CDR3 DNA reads TGTGCCAGCAGCGCCCGACAGGGTCAGGATGGCTACACCTTC. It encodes CASSARQGQDGYTF.

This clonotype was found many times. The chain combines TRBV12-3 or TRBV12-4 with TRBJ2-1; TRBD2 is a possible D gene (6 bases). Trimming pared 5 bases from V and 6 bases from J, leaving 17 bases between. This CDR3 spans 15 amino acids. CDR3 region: CASSVGGDSINEQFF. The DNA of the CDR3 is TGTGCCAGCAGTGTCGGGGGAGACTCCATCAATGAGCAGTTCTTC.

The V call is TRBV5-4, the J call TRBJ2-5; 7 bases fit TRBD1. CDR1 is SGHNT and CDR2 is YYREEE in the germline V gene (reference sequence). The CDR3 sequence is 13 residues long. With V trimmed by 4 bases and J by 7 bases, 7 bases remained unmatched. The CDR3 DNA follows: TGTGCCAGCAGCCCACGGACAGGAACGACCCAGTACTTC. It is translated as CASSPRTGTTQYF.

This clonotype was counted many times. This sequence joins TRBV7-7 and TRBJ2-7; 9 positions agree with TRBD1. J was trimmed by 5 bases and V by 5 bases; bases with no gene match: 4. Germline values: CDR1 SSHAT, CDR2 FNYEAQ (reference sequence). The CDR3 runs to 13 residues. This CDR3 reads CASSRGQGDEQYF. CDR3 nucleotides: TGTGCCAGCAGCAGGGGACAGGGCGACGAGCAGTACTTC.

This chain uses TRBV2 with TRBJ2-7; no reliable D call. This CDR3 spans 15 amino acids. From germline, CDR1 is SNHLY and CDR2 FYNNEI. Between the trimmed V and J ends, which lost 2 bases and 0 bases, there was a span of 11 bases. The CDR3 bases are TGTGCCAGCAGTGAAACCGGCAGGAGCTCCTACGAGCAGTACTTC. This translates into CASSETGRSSYEQYF.

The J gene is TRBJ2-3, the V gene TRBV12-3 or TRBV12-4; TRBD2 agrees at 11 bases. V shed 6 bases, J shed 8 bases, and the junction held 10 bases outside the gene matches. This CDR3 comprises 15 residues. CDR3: CASSSLAGAAGTQYF. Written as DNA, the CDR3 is TGTGCCAGCAGCTCACTAGCGGGGGCGGCAGGTACGCAGTATTTT.

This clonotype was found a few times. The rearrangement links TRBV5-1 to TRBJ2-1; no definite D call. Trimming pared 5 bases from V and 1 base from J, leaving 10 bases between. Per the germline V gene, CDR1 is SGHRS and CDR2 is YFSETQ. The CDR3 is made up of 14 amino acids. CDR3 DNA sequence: TGCGCCAGCAGGGCTACAGAGTCCTACAATGAGCAGTTCTTC. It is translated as CASRATESYNEQFF.

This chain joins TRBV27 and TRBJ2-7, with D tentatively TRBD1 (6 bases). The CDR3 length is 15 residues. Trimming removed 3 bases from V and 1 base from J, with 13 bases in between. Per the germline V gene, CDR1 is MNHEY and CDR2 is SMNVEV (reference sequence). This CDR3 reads CASSLFRGTSYEQYF. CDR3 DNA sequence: TGTGCCAGCAGTTTGTTTAGGGGGACGTCCTACGAGCAGTACTTC.

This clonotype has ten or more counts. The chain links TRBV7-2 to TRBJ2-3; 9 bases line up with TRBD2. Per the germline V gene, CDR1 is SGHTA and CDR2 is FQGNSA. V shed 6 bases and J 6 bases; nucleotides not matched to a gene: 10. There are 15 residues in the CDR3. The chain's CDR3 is CASRGTRGGRDTQYF. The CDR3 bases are TGTGCCAGCAGGGGCACGCGGGGGGGCCGCGATACGCAGTATTTT.

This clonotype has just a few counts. The CDR3 bases are TGTGCCAGCAGACCCCGGGACTCATCTCAGTTCTTC. Translation gives CASRPRDSSQFF. This chain uses TRBV12-3 or TRBV12-4 with TRBJ2-1; possible D gene TRBD2, 6 bases. The CDR3 sequence is 12 residues long. V was clipped by 6 bases and J by 13 bases, with 16 bases between them.

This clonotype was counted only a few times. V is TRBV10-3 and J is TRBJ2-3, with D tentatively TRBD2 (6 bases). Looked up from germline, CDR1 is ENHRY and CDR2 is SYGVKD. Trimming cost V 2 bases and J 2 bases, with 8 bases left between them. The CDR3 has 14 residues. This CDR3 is CAISEGGDTDTQYF. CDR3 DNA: TGTGCCATCAGTGAGGGAGGGGACACAGATACGCAGTATTTT.

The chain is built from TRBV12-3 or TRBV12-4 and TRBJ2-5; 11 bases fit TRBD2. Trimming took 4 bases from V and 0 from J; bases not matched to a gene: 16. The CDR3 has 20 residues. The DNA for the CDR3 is TGTGCCAGCAGTTCCCTAATAGGGACGGGGACTAGCGGCAACCAAGAGACCCAGTACTTC. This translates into CASSSLIGTGTSGNQETQYF.

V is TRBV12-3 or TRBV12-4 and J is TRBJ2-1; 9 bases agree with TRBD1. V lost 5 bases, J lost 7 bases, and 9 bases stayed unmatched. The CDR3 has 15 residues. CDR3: CASSLGQGSKNEQFF. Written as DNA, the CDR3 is TGTGCCAGCAGTCTCGGACAGGGGAGTAAGAATGAGCAGTTCTTC.

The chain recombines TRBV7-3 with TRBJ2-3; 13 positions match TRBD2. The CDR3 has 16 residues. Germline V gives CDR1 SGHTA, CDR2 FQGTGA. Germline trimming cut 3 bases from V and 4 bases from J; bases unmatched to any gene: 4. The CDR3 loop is CASSFTSGGAADTQYF. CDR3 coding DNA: TGTGCCAGCAGCTTTACTAGCGGGGGGGCCGCAGATACGCAGTATTTT.

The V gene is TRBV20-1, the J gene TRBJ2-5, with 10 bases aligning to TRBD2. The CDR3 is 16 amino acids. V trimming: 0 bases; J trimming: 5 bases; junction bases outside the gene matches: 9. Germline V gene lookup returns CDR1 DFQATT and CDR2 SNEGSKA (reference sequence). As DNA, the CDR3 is TGCAGTGCTAGAGATGGAGCGGGGGGGCCCCGGGAGACCCAGTACTTC. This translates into CSARDGAGGPRETQYF.

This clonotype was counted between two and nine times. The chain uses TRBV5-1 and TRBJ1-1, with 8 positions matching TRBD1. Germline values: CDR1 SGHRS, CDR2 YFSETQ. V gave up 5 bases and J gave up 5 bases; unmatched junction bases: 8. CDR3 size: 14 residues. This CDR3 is CASSLDRAATEAFF. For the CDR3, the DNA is TGCGCCAGCAGTCTGGACAGGGCGGCAACTGAAGCTTTCTTT.

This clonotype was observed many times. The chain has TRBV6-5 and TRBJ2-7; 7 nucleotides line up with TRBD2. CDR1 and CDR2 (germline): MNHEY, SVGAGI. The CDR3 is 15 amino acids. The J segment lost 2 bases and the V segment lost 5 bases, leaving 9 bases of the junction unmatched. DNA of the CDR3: TGTGCCAGCAGTCCACCCAGCGGGGAGCCCTACGAGCAGTACTTC. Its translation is CASSPPSGEPYEQYF.